The rows below give T cell receptor beta chains drawn from one sample of a study of shared T cell receptors in the human thymus. Produced via immunoSEQ multiplex PCR; TCRdb's table is partial and in-frame only. The sample holds roughly 560,000 clones, around three quarters seen once. The same sample was also used in a study of human thymus T cells.

Sequencing was performed on thymocytes. These receptors came from a boy less than two years old with a congenital heart defect. Both conserved end residues are part of each CDR3. The D gene is left open where the match is weak. Clone sizes are given selectively: once, few, many, or a class where the clone is expanded.

size,J,V,D,CDR3,DNA
-,TRBJ2-5,TRBV4-2,-,CASRPHPRETQYF,TGTGCCAGCAGACCACACCCGAGGGAGACCCAGTACTTC
-,TRBJ2-7,TRBV18,TRBD1,CASSHGQGRPGEQYF,TGTGCCAGCTCACACGGACAGGGCCGCCCCGGTGAGCAGTACTTC
few,TRBJ2-7,TRBV13,TRBD2,CASRPGLAGKQYF,TGTGCCAGCAGGCCGGGACTAGCGGGAAAGCAGTACTTC
-,TRBJ2-7,TRBV14,TRBD2,CASSQDRRSGRADEQYF,TGTGCCAGCAGCCAAGATAGGAGGAGCGGGAGGGCCGACGAGCAGTACTTC
-,TRBJ2-3,TRBV4-3,-,CASSQDRGEWGPTDTQYF,TGCGCCAGCAGCCAAGACAGGGGGGAGTGGGGCCCCACAGATACGCAGTATTTT
-,TRBJ2-1,TRBV2,TRBD2,CASSEGREGLSYNEQFF,TGTGCCAGCAGTGAGGGTCGGGAGGGCCTCTCCTACAATGAGCAGTTCTTC
few,TRBJ2-6,TRBV6-4,TRBD1,CASSARGQENVLTF,TGTGCCAGCAGTGCCCGGGGACAGGAAAACGTCCTGACTTTC
-,TRBJ2-1,TRBV6-5,TRBD2,CASSRTSGDNEQFF,TGTGCCAGCAGCAGGACTAGCGGAGACAATGAGCAGTTCTTC
-,TRBJ2-1,TRBV4-3,TRBD2,CASSQQREAYNEQFF,TGCGCCAGCAGCCAGCAGCGGGAGGCCTACAATGAGCAGTTCTTC
-,TRBJ1-1,TRBV4-3,-,CASSPSGGTNTEAFF,TGCGCCAGCAGCCCTAGCGGGGGGACGAACACTGAAGCTTTCTTT
-,TRBJ2-5,TRBV7-9,TRBD2,CASTPSTSVQETQYF,TGTGCCAGCACCCCATCGACTAGCGTTCAAGAGACCCAGTACTTC
-,TRBJ1-2,TRBV10-1,TRBD1,CASSKDRNNYGYTF,TGCGCCAGCAGTAAGGACAGGAATAACTATGGCTACACCTTC
-,TRBJ2-1,TRBV2,TRBD1,CASSGPGQDYNEQFF,TGTGCCAGCAGTGGTCCGGGACAGGACTACAATGAGCAGTTCTTC
-,TRBJ2-7,TRBV7-8,TRBD1,CASRHRTGDEQYF,TGTGCCAGCAGACACCGGACAGGGGACGAGCAGTACTTC
-,TRBJ2-2,TRBV6-1,TRBD2,CVAGRGTTGELFF,TGTGTCGCTGGGCGGGGGACCACCGGGGAGCTGTTTTTT
few,TRBJ2-3,TRBV5-1,TRBD2,CASSYRAGVKSDTQYF,TGCGCCAGCAGCTATAGGGCGGGAGTAAAGTCAGATACGCAGTATTTT
-,TRBJ2-7,TRBV19,TRBD1,CASSTGQGSGEQYF,TGTGCCAGTAGTACCGGACAGGGGTCAGGCGAGCAGTACTTC
once,TRBJ2-3,TRBV27,TRBD2,CASSLSIGGSRADTQYF,TGTGCCAGCAGTTTATCGATCGGCGGGAGTAGGGCAGATACGCAGTATTTT
-,TRBJ2-7,TRBV28,-,CASSLWNLPRYEQYF,TGTGCCAGCAGTTTATGGAACCTCCCGCGTTACGAGCAGTACTTC
-,TRBJ2-7,TRBV7-2,-,CASSLATQSYEQYF,TGTGCCAGCAGCTTAGCGACTCAATCCTACGAGCAGTACTTC
-,TRBJ1-2,TRBV30,-,CAWSVQAAYGYTF,TGTGCCTGGAGTGTACAGGCAGCCTATGGCTACACCTTC
-,TRBJ1-2,TRBV27,-,CASSLSRNYGYTF,TGTGCCAGCAGTTTAAGTAGAAACTATGGCTACACCTTC
-,TRBJ2-1,TRBV30,TRBD1,CAWNTYRGDEQFF,TGTGCCTGGAACACCTACAGGGGAGATGAGCAGTTCTTC
-,TRBJ1-2,TRBV23-1,TRBD1,CASKPGQGVYGYTF,TGCGCCAGCAAACCGGGACAGGGGGTCTATGGCTACACCTTC
-,TRBJ2-1,TRBV14,TRBD2,CASSQSLGLAGGPRYNEQFF,TGTGCCAGCAGCCAATCCCTCGGACTAGCGGGAGGGCCGAGATACAATGAGCAGTTCTTC
-,TRBJ1-1,TRBV27,-,CASRLAGVSTEAFF,TGTGCCAGCAGATTGGCAGGGGTGAGCACTGAAGCTTTCTTT
-,TRBJ2-7,TRBV10-2,TRBD1,CASSDRGQGEVYEQYF,TGCGCCAGCAGTGACCGAGGACAGGGGGAGGTCTACGAGCAGTACTTC
few,TRBJ1-3,TRBV4-3,TRBD1,CASSAGQGLTGNTIYF,TGCGCCAGCAGCGCAGGACAGGGTTTAACTGGAAACACCATATATTTT
few,TRBJ1-1,TRBV15,TRBD1,CATSKRQGPEAFF,TGTGCCACCAGCAAAAGACAGGGGCCTGAAGCTTTCTTT
-,TRBJ2-7,TRBV2,-,CASSEGLVTGEQYF,TGTGCCAGCAGTGAGGGTTTAGTTACGGGGGAGCAGTACTTC
few,TRBJ2-7,TRBV18,TRBD2,CASSPPLLAGYSYEQYF,TGTGCCAGCTCACCACCTTTGTTAGCGGGTTACTCCTACGAGCAGTACTTC
-,TRBJ2-1,TRBV4-3,TRBD2,CASSQEGRARYNEQFF,TGCGCCAGCAGCCAAGAGGGGAGGGCCAGATACAATGAGCAGTTCTTC
-,TRBJ2-6,TRBV28,-,CASSFGEVVWPAGANVLTF,TGTGCCAGCAGTTTTGGGGAGGTCGTGTGGCCTGCTGGGGCCAACGTCCTGACTTTC
-,TRBJ2-1,TRBV30,TRBD2,CAWSVDPPVLAATNNEQFF,TGTGCCTGGAGTGTAGACCCTCCCGTACTAGCGGCCACCAACAATGAGCAGTTCTTC
-,TRBJ1-5,TRBV6-6,-,CASSYLQGGNQPQHF,TGTGCCAGCAGTTACTTACAGGGTGGCAATCAGCCCCAGCATTTT
-,TRBJ2-7,TRBV11-2,-,CASSLSAVYEQYF,TGTGCCAGCAGCTTGTCGGCGGTCTACGAGCAGTACTTC
-,TRBJ2-7,TRBV2,TRBD2,CASNAQRVAGFGSCTYEQYF,TGTGCCAGCAATGCCCAACGGGTAGCGGGATTCGGGTCTTGTACCTACGAGCAGTACTTC
-,TRBJ2-7,TRBV9,TRBD2,CASSVERGRQYF,TGTGCCAGCAGCGTGGAGCGGGGACGGCAGTACTTC
few,TRBJ2-7,TRBV5-6,-,CASSLDGYEQYF,TGTGCCAGCAGCTTGGACGGGTACGAGCAGTACTTC
few,TRBJ2-7,TRBV28,TRBD2,CASSPLAVAGGGYEQYF,TGTGCCAGCAGTCCTCTCGCGGTAGCGGGAGGAGGGTACGAGCAGTACTTC
-,TRBJ1-4,TRBV28,-,CASSLRREATNEKLFF,TGTGCCAGCAGTTTACGGCGGGAGGCAACTAATGAAAAACTGTTTTTT
-,TRBJ1-2,TRBV6-7,-,CASSSDSRKIYGYTF,TGTGCCAGCAGTTCGGACAGCCGAAAAATCTATGGCTACACCTTC
-,TRBJ2-7,TRBV7-9,-,CASSLERQGRTYEQYF,TGTGCCAGCAGCTTAGAAAGACAAGGGAGAACCTACGAGCAGTACTTC